These T cell receptor beta chains were read from a single sample in a study of shared clonotypes between healthy human individuals. Assay: immunoSEQ multiplex PCR; the TCRdb copy retains only in-frame clones and omits some. The sample carries some 680,000 clones, around 73% recorded once. Sequenced input: memory CD4+ T cells sorted from blood. The receptors derive from a woman aged 30 to 39 in good health. Each CDR3 is given with its conserved first and last residue. The D gene is left open where the match is weak. Expanded clones get a size class; other rows say once, few or many, or leave the size out.

clone_size	d_call	v_call	j_call	cdr3_aa	cdr3_nt
NA	TRBD2	TRBV10-3	TRBJ2-7	CAISVAGGSFREQYF	TGTGCCATCAGTGTAGCGGGAGGGAGTTTTCGCGAGCAGTACTTC
NA	TRBD1	TRBV7-3	TRBJ2-2	CASSRGRGTGGTGELFF	TGTGCCAGCAGCCGCGGTCGAGGGACAGGGGGAACCGGGGAGCTGTTTTTT
many	TRBD2	TRBV7-2	TRBJ2-7	CASSLPLAGRSYEQYF	TGTGCCAGCAGCTTACCCCTAGCGGGTAGATCCTACGAGCAGTACTTC
NA	NA	TRBV6-5	TRBJ1-2	CASSPAPGANYGYTF	TGTGCCAGCAGTCCGGCCCCGGGAGCCAACTATGGCTACACCTTC
NA	NA	TRBV9	TRBJ1-2	CASSRRVGLGNYGYTF	TGTGCCAGCAGTCGCCGGGTGGGCTTAGGTAACTATGGCTACACCTTC
NA	NA	TRBV19	TRBJ1-5	CASSQIYSNQPQHF	TGTGCCAGTAGTCAGATCTATAGCAATCAGCCCCAGCATTTT
NA	NA	TRBV19	TRBJ1-5	CASSGGLEGQPQHF	TGTGCCAGTTCGGGGGGGTTGGAAGGCCAGCCCCAGCATTTT
NA	NA	TRBV12-1	TRBJ2-7	CASSSSTVSYEQYF	TGTGCCAGCAGCTCGTCGACAGTATCCTACGAGCAGTACTTC
NA	NA	TRBV29-1	TRBJ2-7	CSVVLAYEQYF	TGCAGCGTTGTCTTGGCCTACGAGCAGTACTTC
NA	TRBD1	TRBV5-1	TRBJ1-1	CASSLTGQGASNTEAFF	TGCGCCAGCAGCTTAACCGGACAGGGGGCGTCGAACACTGAAGCTTTCTTT
NA	NA	TRBV18	TRBJ2-1	CASSPGSDRSNEQFF	TGTGCCAGCTCACCAGGGTCCGATAGATCGAATGAGCAGTTCTTC
few	NA	TRBV2	TRBJ1-5	CASSIQGNQPQHF	TGTGCCAGCAGTATCCAGGGGAATCAGCCCCAGCATTTT
NA	NA	TRBV29-1	TRBJ1-2	CSVEDGDRSGYTF	TGCAGCGTTGAAGATGGAGACAGATCTGGCTACACCTTC